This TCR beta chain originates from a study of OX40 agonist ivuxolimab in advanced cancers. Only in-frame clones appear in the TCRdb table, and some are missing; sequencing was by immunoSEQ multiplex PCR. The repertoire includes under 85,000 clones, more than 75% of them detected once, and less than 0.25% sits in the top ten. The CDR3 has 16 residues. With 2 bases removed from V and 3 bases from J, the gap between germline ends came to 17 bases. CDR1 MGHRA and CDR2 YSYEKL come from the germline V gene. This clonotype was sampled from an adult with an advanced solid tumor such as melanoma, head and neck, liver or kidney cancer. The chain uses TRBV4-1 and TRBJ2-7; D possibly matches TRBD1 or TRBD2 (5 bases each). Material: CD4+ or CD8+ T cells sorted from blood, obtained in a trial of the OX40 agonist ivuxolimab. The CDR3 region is CASSQRHSGTSYEQYF. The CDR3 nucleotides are TGCGCCAGCAGCCAACGCCATTCCGGGACGAGCTACGAGCAGTACTTC.